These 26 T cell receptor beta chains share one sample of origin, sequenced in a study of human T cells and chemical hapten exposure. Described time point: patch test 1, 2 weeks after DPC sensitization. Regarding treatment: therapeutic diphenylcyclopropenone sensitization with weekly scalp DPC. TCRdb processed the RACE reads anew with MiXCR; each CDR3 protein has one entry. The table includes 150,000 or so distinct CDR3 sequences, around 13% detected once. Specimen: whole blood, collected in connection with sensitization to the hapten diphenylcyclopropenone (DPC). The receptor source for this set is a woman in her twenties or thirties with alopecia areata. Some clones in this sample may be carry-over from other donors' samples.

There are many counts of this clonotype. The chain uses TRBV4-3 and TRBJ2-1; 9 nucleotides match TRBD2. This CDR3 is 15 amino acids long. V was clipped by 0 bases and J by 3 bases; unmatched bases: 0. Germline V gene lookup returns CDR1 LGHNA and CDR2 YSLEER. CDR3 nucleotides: TGCGCCAGCAGCCAAGAGCGGGGGGGCTACAATGAGCAGTTCTTC. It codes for CASSQERGGYNEQFF.

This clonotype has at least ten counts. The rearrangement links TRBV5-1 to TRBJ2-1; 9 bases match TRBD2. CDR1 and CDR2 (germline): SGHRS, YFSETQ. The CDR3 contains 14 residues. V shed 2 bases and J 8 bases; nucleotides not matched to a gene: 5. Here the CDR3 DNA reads TGCGCCAGCAGCTTTGGCGGGGGGGCCGATGAGCAGTTCTTC. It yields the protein CASSFGGGADEQFF. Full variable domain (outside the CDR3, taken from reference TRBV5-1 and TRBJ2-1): KAGVTQTPRYLIKTRGQQVTLSCSPISGHRSVSWYQQTPGQGLQFLFEYFSETQRNKGNFPGRFSGRQFSNSRSEMNVSTLELGDSALYLCASSFGGGADEQFFGPGTRLTVL.

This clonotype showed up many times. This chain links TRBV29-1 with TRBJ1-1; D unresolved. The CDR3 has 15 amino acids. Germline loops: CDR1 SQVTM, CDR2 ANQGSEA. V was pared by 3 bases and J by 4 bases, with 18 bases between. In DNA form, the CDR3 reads TGCAGCGTTGACAGGCAGGCTGGTAAACCCACTGAAGCTTTCTTT. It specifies CSVDRQAGKPTEAFF. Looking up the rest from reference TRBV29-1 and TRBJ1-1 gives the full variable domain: SAVISQKPSRDICQRGTSLTIQCQVDSQVTMMFWYRQQPGQSLTLIATANQGSEATYESGFVIDKFPISRPNLTFSTLTVSNMSPEDSSIYLCSVDRQAGKPTEAFFGQGTRLTVV.

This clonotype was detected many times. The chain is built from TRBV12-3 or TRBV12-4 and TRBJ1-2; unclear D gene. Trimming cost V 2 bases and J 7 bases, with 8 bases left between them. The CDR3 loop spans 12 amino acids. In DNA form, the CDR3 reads TGTGCCAGCAGTTTAAGGTTATTTGGCTACACCTTC. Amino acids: CASSLRLFGYTF.

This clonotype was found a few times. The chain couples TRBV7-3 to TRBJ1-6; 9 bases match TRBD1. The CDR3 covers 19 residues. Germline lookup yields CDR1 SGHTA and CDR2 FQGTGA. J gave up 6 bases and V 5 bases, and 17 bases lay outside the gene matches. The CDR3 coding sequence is TGTGCCAGCAGCCGATGGGCCCCGGGACAGGGTCACTTTAATTCACCCCTCCACTTT. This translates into CASSRWAPGQGHFNSPLHF. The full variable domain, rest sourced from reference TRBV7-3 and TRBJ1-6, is GAGVSQTPSNKVTEKGKYVELRCDPISGHTALYWYRQSLGQGPEFLIYFQGTGAADDSGLPNDRFFAVRPEGSVSTLKIQRTERGDSAVYLCASSRWAPGQGHFNSPLHFGNGTRLTVT.

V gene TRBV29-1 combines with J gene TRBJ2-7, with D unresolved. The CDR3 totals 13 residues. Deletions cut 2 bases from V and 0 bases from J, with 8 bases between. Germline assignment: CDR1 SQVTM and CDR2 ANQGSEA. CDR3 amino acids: CSVENGHSYEQYF. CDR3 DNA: TGCAGCGTTGAAAATGGCCACTCCTACGAGCAGTACTTC.

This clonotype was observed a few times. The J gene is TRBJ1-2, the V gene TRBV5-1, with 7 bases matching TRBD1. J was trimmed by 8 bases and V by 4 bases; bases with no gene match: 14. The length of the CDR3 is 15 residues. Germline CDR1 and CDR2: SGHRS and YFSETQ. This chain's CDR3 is CASSRATGTTGGYTF. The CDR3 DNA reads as TGCGCCAGCAGCCGTGCAACAGGGACGACAGGGGGCTACACCTTC.

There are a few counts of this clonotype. The chain's CDR3 is CSVERGRGGDGYTF. CDR3 DNA: TGCAGCGTTGAGAGAGGCAGGGGAGGAGATGGCTACACCTTC. The gene calls are TRBV29-1 and TRBJ1-2; D may be TRBD1 (6 bases). The CDR3 loop spans 14 amino acids. The V gene's germline CDR1 is SQVTM and CDR2 ANQGSEA. Deletions cut 3 bases from V and 6 bases from J, with 17 bases between. The full variable domain, completed using reference TRBV29-1 and TRBJ1-2, is SAVISQKPSRDICQRGTSLTIQCQVDSQVTMMFWYRQQPGQSLTLIATANQGSEATYESGFVIDKFPISRPNLTFSTLTVSNMSPEDSSIYLCSVERGRGGDGYTFGSGTRLTVV.

CDR3 residues: CASSQENFGSTEAFF. CDR3 coding DNA: TGCGCCAGCAGCCAAGAGAACTTTGGAAGCACTGAAGCTTTCTTT. The V call is TRBV4-3, the J call TRBJ1-1, with D unclear. The CDR3 covers 15 residues. V was shortened by 0 bases and J by 4 bases, with 12 bases between the two germline ends. Germline lookup yields CDR1 LGHNA and CDR2 YSLEER.

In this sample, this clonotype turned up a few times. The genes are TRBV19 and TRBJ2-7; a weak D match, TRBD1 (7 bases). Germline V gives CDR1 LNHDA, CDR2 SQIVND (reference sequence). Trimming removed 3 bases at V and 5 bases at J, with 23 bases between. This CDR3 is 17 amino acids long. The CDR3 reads CASSIITGTAEGDEQYF. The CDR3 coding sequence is TGTGCCAGTAGTATCATAACCGGGACAGCGGAGGGTGACGAGCAGTACTTC.

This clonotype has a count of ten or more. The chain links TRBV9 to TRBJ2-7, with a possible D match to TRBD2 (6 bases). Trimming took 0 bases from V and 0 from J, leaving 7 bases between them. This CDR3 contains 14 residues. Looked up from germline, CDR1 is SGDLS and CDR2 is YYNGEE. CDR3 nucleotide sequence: TGTGCCAGCAGCGTAGGGGGGGTCTCCTACGAGCAGTACTTC. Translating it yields CASSVGGVSYEQYF.

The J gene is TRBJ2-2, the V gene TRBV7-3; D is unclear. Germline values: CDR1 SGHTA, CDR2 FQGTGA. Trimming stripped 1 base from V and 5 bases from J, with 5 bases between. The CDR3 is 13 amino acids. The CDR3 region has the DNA TGTGCCAGCAGCTTAAGGTTTACCGGGGAGCTGTTTTTT. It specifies CASSLRFTGELFF.

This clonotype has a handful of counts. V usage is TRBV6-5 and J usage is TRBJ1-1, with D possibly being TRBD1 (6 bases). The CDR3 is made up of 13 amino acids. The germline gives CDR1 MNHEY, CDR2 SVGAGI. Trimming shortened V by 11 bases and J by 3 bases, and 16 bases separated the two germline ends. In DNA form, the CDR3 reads TGTGCCCATAAGCAGGGGCCGCACACTGAAGCTTTCTTT. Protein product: CAHKQGPHTEAFF.

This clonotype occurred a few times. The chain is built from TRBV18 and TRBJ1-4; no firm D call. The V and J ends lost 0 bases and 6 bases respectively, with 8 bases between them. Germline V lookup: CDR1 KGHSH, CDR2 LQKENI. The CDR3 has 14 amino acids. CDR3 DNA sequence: TGTGCCAGCTCACCACCGCATGGTGATGAAAAACTGTTTTTT. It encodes CASSPPHGDEKLFF.

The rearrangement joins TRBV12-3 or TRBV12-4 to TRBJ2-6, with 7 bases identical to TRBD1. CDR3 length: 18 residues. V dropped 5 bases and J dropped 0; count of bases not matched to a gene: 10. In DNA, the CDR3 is TGTGCCAGCAGTCCATACAGGGGCTTCAGCTCTGGGGCCAACGTCCTGACTTTC. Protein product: CASSPYRGFSSGANVLTF.

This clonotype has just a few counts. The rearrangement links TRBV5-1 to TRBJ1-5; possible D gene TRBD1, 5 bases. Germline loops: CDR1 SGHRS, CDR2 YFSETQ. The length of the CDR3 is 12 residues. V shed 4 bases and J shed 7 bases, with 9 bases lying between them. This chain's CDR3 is CASSMGEQPQHF. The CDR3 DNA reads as TGCGCCAGCAGCATGGGGGAGCAGCCCCAGCATTTT. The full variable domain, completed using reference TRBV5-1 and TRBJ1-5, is KAGVTQTPRYLIKTRGQQVTLSCSPISGHRSVSWYQQTPGQGLQFLFEYFSETQRNKGNFPGRFSGRQFSNSRSEMNVSTLELGDSALYLCASSMGEQPQHFGDGTRLSIL.

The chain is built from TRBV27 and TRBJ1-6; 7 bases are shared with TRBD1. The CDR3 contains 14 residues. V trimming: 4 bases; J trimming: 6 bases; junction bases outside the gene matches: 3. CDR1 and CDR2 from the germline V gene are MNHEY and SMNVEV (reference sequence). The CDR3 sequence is CASSSGQVNSPLHF. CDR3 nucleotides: TGTGCCAGCAGTTCTGGACAGGTTAATTCACCCCTCCACTTT.

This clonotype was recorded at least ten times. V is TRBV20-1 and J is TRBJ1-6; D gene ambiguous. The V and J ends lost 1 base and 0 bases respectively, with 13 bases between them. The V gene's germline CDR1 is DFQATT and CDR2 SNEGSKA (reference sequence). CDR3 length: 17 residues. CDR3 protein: CSARVEGRSSYNSPLHF. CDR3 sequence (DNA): TGCAGTGCTAGAGTGGAGGGTAGAAGCTCCTATAATTCACCCCTCCACTTT.

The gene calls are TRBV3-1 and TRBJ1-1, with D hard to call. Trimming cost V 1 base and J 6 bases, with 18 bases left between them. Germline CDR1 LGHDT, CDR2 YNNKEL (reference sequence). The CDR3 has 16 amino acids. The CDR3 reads CASSQAPSLGRSEAFF. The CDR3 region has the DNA TGTGCCAGCAGCCAAGCGCCCTCCCTAGGGAGGTCTGAAGCTTTCTTT.

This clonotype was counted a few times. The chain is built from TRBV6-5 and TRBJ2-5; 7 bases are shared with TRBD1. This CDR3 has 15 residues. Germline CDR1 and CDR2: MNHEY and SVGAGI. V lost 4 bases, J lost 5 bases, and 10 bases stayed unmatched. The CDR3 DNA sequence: TGTGCCAGCAGTTCGGACAGGCGGTATACGGAGACCCAGTACTTC. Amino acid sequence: CASSSDRRYTETQYF.

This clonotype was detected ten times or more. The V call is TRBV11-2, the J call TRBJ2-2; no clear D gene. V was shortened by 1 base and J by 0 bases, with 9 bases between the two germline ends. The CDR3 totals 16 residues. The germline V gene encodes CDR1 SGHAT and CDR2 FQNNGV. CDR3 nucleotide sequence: TGTGCCAGCAGCTTAGTCCGCAGCCCGAACACCGGGGAGCTGTTTTTT. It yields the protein CASSLVRSPNTGELFF.

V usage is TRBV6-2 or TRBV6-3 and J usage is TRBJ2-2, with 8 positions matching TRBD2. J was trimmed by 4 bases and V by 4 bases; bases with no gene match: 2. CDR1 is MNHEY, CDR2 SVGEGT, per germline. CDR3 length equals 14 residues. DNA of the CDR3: TGTGCCAGCAGTTTTCTAGCGGGCACCGGGGAGCTGTTTTTT. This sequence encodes CASSFLAGTGELFF.

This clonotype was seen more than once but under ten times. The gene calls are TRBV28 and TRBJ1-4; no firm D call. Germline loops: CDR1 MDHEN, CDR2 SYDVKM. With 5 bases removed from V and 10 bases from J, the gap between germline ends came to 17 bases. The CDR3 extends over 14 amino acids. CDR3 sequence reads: CASSLRSTVGKLFF. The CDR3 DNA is TGTGCCAGCAGTCTACGGTCCACGGTCGGAAAACTGTTTTTT.

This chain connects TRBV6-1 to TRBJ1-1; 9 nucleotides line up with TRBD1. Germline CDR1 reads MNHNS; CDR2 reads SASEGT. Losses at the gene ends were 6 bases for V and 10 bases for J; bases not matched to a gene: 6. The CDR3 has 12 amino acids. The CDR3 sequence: CASSRDRESAFF. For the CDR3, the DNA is TGTGCCAGCAGCAGGGACAGGGAGTCAGCTTTCTTT.

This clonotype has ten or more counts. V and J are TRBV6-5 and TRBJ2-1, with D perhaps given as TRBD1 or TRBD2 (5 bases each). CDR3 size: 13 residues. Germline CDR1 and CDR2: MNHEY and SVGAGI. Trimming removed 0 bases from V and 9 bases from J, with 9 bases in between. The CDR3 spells CASSYSTGGEQFF. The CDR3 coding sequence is TGTGCCAGCAGTTACTCGACTGGGGGTGAGCAGTTCTTC.

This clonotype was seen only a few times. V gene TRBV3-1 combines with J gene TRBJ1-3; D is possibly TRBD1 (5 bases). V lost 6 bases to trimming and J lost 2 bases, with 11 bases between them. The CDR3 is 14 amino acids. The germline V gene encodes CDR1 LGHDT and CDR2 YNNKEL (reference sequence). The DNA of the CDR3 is TGTGCCAGCAGTTACCAGGGAGCTGGAAACACCATATATTTT. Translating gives CASSYQGAGNTIYF.